Listed below are T cell receptor beta chains from one sample, sequenced in a study of Ad26.COV2.S vaccination and SARS-CoV-2 variants. Only in-frame clones appear in the TCRdb table, and some are missing; sequencing was by immunoSEQ multiplex PCR. The sample has 350,000 to 500,000 clones; 75% to 95% are singletons. The source material was peripheral blood, sampled in a trial of Ad26.COV2.S vaccine versus placebo. The receptors originated from a person between 18 and 59 years old who received the Ad26.COV2.S COVID-19 vaccine or a placebo. Both conserved end residues are part of each CDR3. Fields, in order: J gene, V gene, CDR3 protein.

>TRBJ2-3|TRBV10-3
CAVYGTGDASTDTQYF
>TRBJ2-7|TRBV30
CAWSRPRIAGEYEQYF
>TRBJ2-2|TRBV2
CASRQGSAGELFF
>TRBJ2-7|TRBV20-1
CSASLASYEQYF
>TRBJ1-2|TRBV6-5
CASSYNQELNYGYTF
>TRBJ2-1|TRBV24-1
CATSDPTSARNEQFF
>TRBJ2-5|TRBV7-2
CASSPGTGYRETQYF
>TRBJ2-3|TRBV6-5
CASSNSGSSTDTQYF
>TRBJ2-7|TRBV6-5
CASSYFTSGSYEQYF
>TRBJ1-3|TRBV9
CASSSQLFWDSGPSGNTIYF
>TRBJ2-2|TRBV6-1
CASSERRVAGVAGELFF
>TRBJ2-7|TRBV2
CASSPGTGGREQYF
>TRBJ2-7|TRBV5-8
CASSLYWRSSYEQYF
>TRBJ2-5|TRBV24-1
CATSELTGVQETQYF
>TRBJ2-2|TRBV6-2/TRBV6-3
CASSYSFNKAGIDTGELFF
>TRBJ2-7|TRBV19
CASSIRLAGDEQYF